These 22 T cell receptor beta chains originate from one sample sequenced in a study of response to subunit inactivated influenza vaccine. TCRdb passed the RT-PCR reads through MiXCR, listing each CDR3 protein once. Of hundreds of thousands of distinct CDR3 sequences in the sample, approximately 7.6% are singletons; the top ten hold roughly 13%. The sequencing used PBMCs from blood, collected around 25 months after vaccination. All receptors come from a man between 45 and 75 years old who received an inactivated influenza vaccine.

This clonotype was observed a handful of times. The J gene is TRBJ2-3, the V gene TRBV6-1, with TRBD2 matching 8 bases. The CDR3 is 14 residues long. V was pared by 6 bases and J by 5 bases, with 7 bases of the junction left unmatched. From germline, CDR1 is MNHNS and CDR2 SASEGT. The CDR3 region has the DNA TGTGCCAGCAGGAGAGCGGGGGCGAAAGATACGCAGTATTTT. Amino acids: CASRRAGAKDTQYF.

This clonotype was observed a few times. This sequence joins TRBV3-1 and TRBJ2-7; D remains unclear. Per the germline V gene, CDR1 is LGHDT and CDR2 is YNNKEL (reference sequence). CDR3 length: 13 amino acids. V dropped 1 base and J dropped 5 bases, with 9 bases sitting between them. The CDR3 loop is CASSQVSRHEQYF. CDR3 DNA: TGTGCCAGCAGCCAAGTGAGTCGTCACGAGCAGTACTTC.

CDR3 amino acids: CASSLALAGNNEQFF. The CDR3 nucleotides are TGTGCCAGCAGCTTAGCACTAGCGGGTAACAATGAGCAGTTCTTC. The V gene is TRBV7-2, the J gene TRBJ2-1, with 9 bases that match TRBD2. The CDR3 consists of 15 residues. Germline V gene data show CDR1 as SGHTA and CDR2 as FQGNSA. V dropped 0 bases and J dropped 5; count of bases not matched to a gene: 2.

This clonotype was counted ten times or more. The rearrangement links TRBV20-1 to TRBJ1-5; perhaps TRBD1 as D (6 bases). Germline V lookup: CDR1 DFQATT, CDR2 SNEGSKA (reference sequence). This CDR3 is built from 15 residues. The V end lost 3 bases, the J end lost 3 bases, and 15 bases lay between the germline ends. The chain's CDR3 is CSASLRAGVNQPQHF. CDR3 DNA sequence: TGCAGTGCTAGTTTAAGGGCAGGGGTCAATCAGCCCCAGCATTTT.

This clonotype was detected a few times. This chain links TRBV27 with TRBJ1-5; tentatively, D is TRBD1 (6 bases). The CDR3 is 16 residues long. Per the germline V gene, CDR1 is MNHEY and CDR2 is SMNVEV (reference sequence). Trimming took 2 bases from V and 6 from J, leaving 17 bases between them. The CDR3 loop reads CASSLEGGSIAQPQHF. DNA of the CDR3: TGTGCCAGCAGTTTAGAAGGGGGGTCCATTGCTCAGCCCCAGCATTTT.

V is TRBV27 and J is TRBJ2-7, with 7 positions matching TRBD1. Germline V gene lookup returns CDR1 MNHEY and CDR2 SMNVEV (reference sequence). The CDR3 extends over 16 amino acids. The trim removed 4 bases at V and 1 base at J, leaving 10 bases unmatched. The CDR3 nucleotides read TGTGCCAGCAGTTCCATTCCGGGACAGAGGTCCTACGAGCAGTACTTC. Its translation is CASSSIPGQRSYEQYF.

This clonotype was seen only a few times. The chain has TRBV5-1 and TRBJ2-7, with 13 nucleotides matching TRBD2. CDR1 and CDR2 (germline): SGHRS, YFSETQ. V dropped 0 bases and J dropped 6; count of bases not matched to a gene: 6. This CDR3 spans 16 amino acids. CDR3 region: CASSLATGTSGIEQYF. The CDR3 DNA is TGCGCCAGCAGCTTGGCCACCGGGACTAGCGGGATCGAGCAGTACTTC.

This clonotype was detected ten times or more. V is TRBV7-2 and J is TRBJ2-7, with 9 bases lining up with TRBD2. With 5 bases clipped from V and 7 bases from J, the junction kept 12 bases outside the gene matches. This CDR3 is 15 amino acids long. Per the germline V gene, CDR1 is SGHTA and CDR2 is FQGNSA. The CDR3 loop reads CASSRTSGLLDEQYF. In nucleotides, the CDR3 is TGTGCCAGCAGCCGCACTAGCGGGCTTTTGGATGAGCAGTACTTC.

This clonotype was seen only a few times. The V gene is TRBV28, the J gene TRBJ2-3, with 7 bases identical to TRBD2. The junction had 6 bases not matched to a gene; V was cut back by 5 bases and J by 4 bases. The CDR3 contains 14 residues. Germline values: CDR1 MDHEN, CDR2 SYDVKM. The CDR3 region has the DNA TGTGCCAGCAGTAATAGCGGGCGGGCAGATACGCAGTATTTT. It encodes CASSNSGRADTQYF.

This rearrangement joins TRBV7-6 to TRBJ2-3, with D unresolved. Per germline, CDR1 SGHVS and CDR2 FNYEAQ. With 6 bases removed from V and 4 bases from J, the gap between germline ends came to 17 bases. The CDR3 spans 15 residues. CDR3 coding DNA: TGTGCCAGCAGTCCAAGGGCTAGGGAAGCAGATACGCAGTATTTT. Protein sequence: CASSPRAREADTQYF.

V usage is TRBV7-2 and J usage is TRBJ2-7; 7 positions agree with TRBD2. Germline V lookup: CDR1 SGHTA, CDR2 FQGNSA. V gave up 5 bases and J gave up 3 bases; unmatched junction bases: 7. This CDR3 has 14 residues. CDR3 sequence reads: CASSPTSDRYEQYF. In DNA, the CDR3 is TGTGCCAGCAGCCCAACTAGCGATCGCTACGAGCAGTACTTC.

This clonotype was detected only a few times. The chain is built from TRBV12-3 or TRBV12-4 and TRBJ2-3; 12 bases line up with TRBD2. The CDR3 spans 16 residues. The V segment lost 5 bases and the J segment 2 bases; nucleotides outside the gene matches: 5. CDR3 in amino acids: CASSTTSGRATDTQYF. CDR3 DNA sequence: TGTGCCAGCAGTACGACTAGCGGGAGAGCCACAGATACGCAGTATTTT.

V gene TRBV6-5 combines with J gene TRBJ2-3; tentative D call: TRBD1 (6 bases). This CDR3 contains 14 residues. The germline gives CDR1 MNHEY, CDR2 SVGAGI. The V and J ends lost 2 bases and 8 bases respectively, with 14 bases between them. CDR3 residues: CASSYGTGWATQYF. CDR3 nucleotides: TGTGCCAGCAGTTACGGAACAGGGTGGGCTACGCAGTATTTT.

The chain links TRBV14 to TRBJ1-4; a weak D match, TRBD1 (6 bases). This CDR3 has 16 residues. The germline V and J ends were trimmed by 4 bases and 0 bases, with 12 bases remaining between them. Germline CDR1 is SGHDN and CDR2 is FVKESK. CDR3 sequence (DNA): TGTGCCAGCAGCCGAGGACAGTTCGCAACTAATGAAAAACTGTTTTTT. Its translation: CASSRGQFATNEKLFF.

This clonotype has ten or more counts. V usage is TRBV28 and J usage is TRBJ2-2; no clear D. The V end was cut by 7 bases, the J end by 6 bases, with 9 bases between. CDR1 and CDR2 from the germline V gene are MDHEN and SYDVKM. The CDR3 spans 12 residues. For the CDR3, the DNA is TGTGCCAGCAAGATGGACGCCGGGGAGCTGTTTTTT. This encodes CASKMDAGELFF.

In this sample, this clonotype turned up a few times. This sequence may be a read error, since a much larger clone differs from it by one base. This rearrangement joins TRBV11-1 to TRBJ1-1, with D perhaps matching TRBD1 (6 bases). Germline-derived CDR1 and CDR2 are SGHAT and FQDESV (reference sequence). The CDR3 runs 14 residues. V was trimmed by 1 base and J by 1 base, leaving 7 bases between them. Written as DNA, the CDR3 is TGTGCCAGCAGCTTAGGGACAGAGAACACTGAAGCTTTCTTT. Protein: CASSLGTENTEAFF.

This clonotype was seen a few times. The chain recombines TRBV3-1 with TRBJ1-1, with D unclear. V was trimmed by 4 bases and J by 2 bases, leaving 8 bases between them. CDR3 length: 13 residues. CDR1 LGHDT and CDR2 YNNKEL come from the germline V gene (reference sequence). Written as DNA, the CDR3 is TGTGCCAGCAGCCGGCGAACTAACACTGAAGCTTTCTTT. Amino acids: CASSRRTNTEAFF.

The V gene is TRBV20-1, the J gene TRBJ2-1; possible D gene TRBD1, 5 bases. Germline CDR1 is DFQATT and CDR2 is SNEGSKA (reference sequence). V dropped 2 bases and J dropped 6 bases, with 14 bases sitting between them. The CDR3 loop spans 14 amino acids. The CDR3 DNA is TGCAGTGCTAGAAGCCCTCAGGGTGGCAATGAGCAGTTCTTC. Translation: CSARSPQGGNEQFF.

V is TRBV20-1 and J is TRBJ2-7; weak D call: TRBD2 (7 bases). The CDR3 has 15 amino acids. CDR1 is DFQATT and CDR2 is SNEGSKA in the germline V gene (reference sequence). V shed 6 bases and J shed 1 base, with 19 bases lying between them. The CDR3 protein is CSATKGGGGSYEQYF. The CDR3 nucleotides are TGCAGTGCAACAAAAGGGGGAGGGGGTTCCTACGAGCAGTACTTC.

At least ten counts were recorded for this clonotype. The chain couples TRBV2 to TRBJ1-3; D might be TRBD1 (6 bases). The CDR3 sequence is 13 residues long. Germline V gene sequence: CDR1 SNHLY, CDR2 FYNNEI. The germline V and J ends were trimmed by 11 bases and 2 bases, with 13 bases remaining between them. CDR3 DNA sequence: TGTGCCTCATCGGGGGGGCCTGGAAACACCATATATTTT. Translation: CASSGGPGNTIYF.

The genes are TRBV20-1 and TRBJ2-7; no clear D gene. The CDR3 is 13 amino acids. Trimming stripped 4 bases from V and 2 bases from J, with 12 bases between. The germline V gene encodes CDR1 DFQATT and CDR2 SNEGSKA (reference sequence). Written as DNA, the CDR3 is TGCAGTGCTACTACCAACGTCCCCTACGAGCAGTACTTC. This gives the protein CSATTNVPYEQYF.

The chain links TRBV15 to TRBJ2-3, with D hard to call. This CDR3 spans 11 amino acids. The germline V gene encodes CDR1 LNHNV and CDR2 YYDKDF (reference sequence). Trimming cost V 5 bases and J 6 bases, with 6 bases left between them. This CDR3 reads CATSSLDTQYF. For the CDR3, the DNA is TGTGCCACCAGCTCCCTGGATACGCAGTATTTT.